This T cell receptor (beta chain) was identified in a study of STAT5B mutations in CD4+ large granular lymphocyte leukemia. Trimming cost V 3 bases and J 8 bases, with 16 bases left between them. This CDR3 comprises 15 residues. CDR1 SEHNR and CDR2 FQNEAQ come from the germline V gene (reference sequence). The assay was immunoSEQ multiplex PCR, and TCRdb's table has in-frame clones only and misses some. The sample lists 30,000 to 40,000 clones; about nine tenths were seen once. On this clone itself: Antigen specificity is unknown.

General study findings and limits: Patient CD4-sorted repertoires stayed more clonal than healthy ones after leukemic-clone removal.

The genes are TRBV7-9 and TRBJ1-4, with D unresolved. The sample comprised CD4+ T cells from blood buffy coats. This clonotype was obtained from a human donor in good health. CDR3 region: CASSLPAGASEKLFF. For the CDR3, the DNA is TGTGCCAGCAGCTTGCCAGCGGGCGCCTCGGAAAAACTGTTTTTT. Full variable domain (rest looked up from reference TRBV7-9 and TRBJ1-4): DTGVSQNPRHKITKRGQNVTFRCDPISEHNRLYWYRQTLGQGPEFLTYFQNEAQLEKSRLLSDRFSAERPKGSFSTLEIQRTEQGDSAMYLCASSLPAGASEKLFFGSGTQLSVL.